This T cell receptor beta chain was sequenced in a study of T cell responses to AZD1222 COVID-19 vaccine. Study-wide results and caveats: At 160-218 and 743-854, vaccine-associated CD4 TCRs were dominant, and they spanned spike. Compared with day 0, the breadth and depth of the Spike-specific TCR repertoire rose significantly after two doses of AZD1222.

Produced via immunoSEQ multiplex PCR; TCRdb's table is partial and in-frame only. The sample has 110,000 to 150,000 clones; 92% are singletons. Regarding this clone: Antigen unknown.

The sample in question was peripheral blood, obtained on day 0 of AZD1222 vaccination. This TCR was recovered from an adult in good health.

The CDR3: CASSLGKDQPQHF. DNA for the CDR3: TGCGCCAGCAGCCTCGGAAAAGATCAGCCCCAGCATTTT. The chain recombines TRBV5-1 with TRBJ1-5; no firm D call. CDR3 size: 13 residues. CDR1 and CDR2 from the germline V gene are SGHRS and YFSETQ. The V end lost 4 bases, the J end lost 5 bases, and 10 bases lay between the germline ends. Looking up the rest from reference TRBV5-1 and TRBJ1-5 gives the full variable domain: KAGVTQTPRYLIKTRGQQVTLSCSPISGHRSVSWYQQTPGQGLQFLFEYFSETQRNKGNFPGRFSGRQFSNSRSEMNVSTLELGDSALYLCASSLGKDQPQHFGDGTRLSIL.